This entry features one TCR beta chain sequence. Sequencing used immunoSEQ multiplex PCR; TCRdb keeps in-frame clones, though not all of them. The sample has 320,000 or so clones, roughly 88% seen once. This sample stems from a study of blood T cell repertoires in COVID-19. Unmatched junction bases numbered 3, after V lost 7 bases and J lost 6 bases. From germline, CDR1 is SNHLY and CDR2 FYNNEI. The CDR3 sequence is 13 residues long. The sequencing sample was made of PBMCs or T cells enriched from blood (not recorded which). The chain couples TRBV2 to TRBJ1-6; 7 bases agree with TRBD1. The clonotype comes from a man under 40 who had recovered from COVID-19. The CDR3 sequence: CASNPGGNSPLHF. In DNA, the CDR3 is TGTGCCAGCAACCCAGGGGGTAATTCACCCCTCCACTTT.